One T cell receptor beta chain is described in this entry. Its matching antigen is unknown. MiXCR was run by TCRdb on the reads, yielding one entry per CDR3 protein. The repertoire consists of hundreds of thousands of distinct CDR3 sequences, with 15% to 20% occurring once and the leading ten covering around 10%. The data are from a study of T cell repertoires in cytomegalovirus infection. Study context: Shared public TCR beta signatures pointed to both CMV infection and a matching HLA type. Findings and caveats of the study: Across the ex vivo response, the dominant clonotypes were HLA-C-restricted CMV-specific TCR beta clonotypes. Carriage of CMV together with the relevant HLA was identifiable through cumulative public TCR beta family frequency.

V gave up 4 bases and J gave up 6 bases, with 5 bases separating them. The CDR3 spans 10 residues. Germline CDR1 and CDR2: SGHRS and YFSETQ. The chain has TRBV5-1 and TRBJ2-7; D gene ambiguous. This receptor was identified in a human donor in good health (CMV status not recorded). Some clones in this sample may be carry-over from other donors' samples. The sequenced material came from PBMCs. This CDR3 is CASSRCEQYF. CDR3 sequence (DNA): TGCGCCAGCAGCAGGTGCGAGCAGTACTTC. The variable domain in full, with the rest retrieved from reference TRBV5-1 and TRBJ2-7, is KAGVTQTPRYLIKTRGQQVTLSCSPISGHRSVSWYQQTPGQGLQFLFEYFSETQRNKGNFPGRFSGRQFSNSRSEMNVSTLELGDSALYLCASSRCEQYFGPGTRLTVT.